These T cell receptor beta chains were read from a single sample in a study of CD8+ T cells in alopecia areata. Generated by immunoSEQ multiplex PCR, the TCRdb table keeps only in-frame clones and is missing some. The repertoire consists of about 150,000 clones, with about 51% occurring once and the leading ten covering 15% to 20%. Specimen: CD8+ T cells sorted from blood, collected at week 0. The receptors were gathered from a human donor with alopecia areata. The CDR3 runs from the conserved cysteine through the conserved F or W. D genes are given only for firm matches. Size values are once, few and many counts, or a class for expanded clones, and some rows have none.

v_gene: TRBV7-9; abundance: .; d_gene: .; j_gene: TRBJ1-1; CDR3nt: TGTGCCAGCAGCCCCAGGGAAAACACTGAAGCTTTCTTT; CDR3aa: CASSPRENTEAFF
v_gene: TRBV30; abundance: .; d_gene: .; j_gene: TRBJ2-4; CDR3nt: TGTGCCTGGAGTGTCGCAGGGCCGAACATTCAGTACTTC; CDR3aa: CAWSVAGPNIQYF
v_gene: TRBV4-3; abundance: .; d_gene: .; j_gene: TRBJ2-7; CDR3nt: TGCGCCAGCAGCCAAGGAACAGGCGCTTCCTACGAGCAGTACTTC; CDR3aa: CASSQGTGASYEQYF
v_gene: TRBV7-9; abundance: few; d_gene: .; j_gene: TRBJ1-5; CDR3nt: TGTGCCAGCAGCTTAGATGGGCAGCCCCAGCATTTT; CDR3aa: CASSLDGQPQHF
v_gene: TRBV29-1; abundance: few; d_gene: TRBD1; j_gene: TRBJ2-2; CDR3nt: TGCAGCGTTAAACCAGGGGGCCCCACCGGGGAGCTGTTTTTT; CDR3aa: CSVKPGGPTGELFF
v_gene: TRBV9; abundance: once; d_gene: TRBD2; j_gene: TRBJ2-7; CDR3nt: TGTGCCAGCAGCCAGAGCGGGGTCGATTACGAGCAGTACTTC; CDR3aa: CASSQSGVDYEQYF
v_gene: TRBV7-9; abundance: .; d_gene: .; j_gene: TRBJ2-1; CDR3nt: TGTGCCAGCAGCCCCGGGTCTTCTAGGGATGAGCAGTTCTTC; CDR3aa: CASSPGSSRDEQFF
v_gene: TRBV5-1; abundance: few; d_gene: TRBD2; j_gene: TRBJ2-1; CDR3nt: TGCGCCAGCAGCTCGACTAGCGGGGGTTACAATGAGCAGTTCTTC; CDR3aa: CASSSTSGGYNEQFF
v_gene: TRBV13; abundance: .; d_gene: TRBD1; j_gene: TRBJ2-3; CDR3nt: TGTGCCAGCAGCCCGGGACAGGGGACGCAGTATTTT; CDR3aa: CASSPGQGTQYF
v_gene: TRBV10-3; abundance: .; d_gene: .; j_gene: TRBJ1-4; CDR3nt: TGTGCCATCAGTGAAAGAGGGAACCATGAAAAACTGTTTTTT; CDR3aa: CAISERGNHEKLFF
v_gene: TRBV27; abundance: few; d_gene: .; j_gene: TRBJ2-3; CDR3nt: TGTGCCACCACCAACCTCCCGGGTACGCAGTATTTT; CDR3aa: CATTNLPGTQYF
v_gene: TRBV27; abundance: .; d_gene: .; j_gene: TRBJ2-5; CDR3nt: TGTGCCAGCAGCCCTAGTGAGGGAGAGTATCAAGAGACCCAGTACTTC; CDR3aa: CASSPSEGEYQETQYF
v_gene: TRBV29-1; abundance: few; d_gene: .; j_gene: TRBJ1-2; CDR3nt: TGCAGCGTTGAGACAGATTATGGCTACACCTTC; CDR3aa: CSVETDYGYTF
v_gene: TRBV30; abundance: .; d_gene: .; j_gene: TRBJ1-2; CDR3nt: TGTGCCTGGAGTGCCGGGGAGTCTAACTATGGCTACACCTTC; CDR3aa: CAWSAGESNYGYTF
v_gene: TRBV30; abundance: .; d_gene: .; j_gene: TRBJ1-2; CDR3nt: TGTGCCTGGAGTGTACTACCCGAGGACCGAAGAGGCTACACCTTC; CDR3aa: CAWSVLPEDRRGYTF
v_gene: TRBV29-1; abundance: .; d_gene: .; j_gene: TRBJ2-3; CDR3nt: TGCAGCGTCCCATGGGGAGCAGGTGAAGATACGCAGTATTTT; CDR3aa: CSVPWGAGEDTQYF
v_gene: TRBV29-1; abundance: .; d_gene: .; j_gene: TRBJ1-1; CDR3nt: TGCAGCGTTGTTGAGGGGCCCTTGTTGGACACTGAAGCTTTCTTT; CDR3aa: CSVVEGPLLDTEAFF